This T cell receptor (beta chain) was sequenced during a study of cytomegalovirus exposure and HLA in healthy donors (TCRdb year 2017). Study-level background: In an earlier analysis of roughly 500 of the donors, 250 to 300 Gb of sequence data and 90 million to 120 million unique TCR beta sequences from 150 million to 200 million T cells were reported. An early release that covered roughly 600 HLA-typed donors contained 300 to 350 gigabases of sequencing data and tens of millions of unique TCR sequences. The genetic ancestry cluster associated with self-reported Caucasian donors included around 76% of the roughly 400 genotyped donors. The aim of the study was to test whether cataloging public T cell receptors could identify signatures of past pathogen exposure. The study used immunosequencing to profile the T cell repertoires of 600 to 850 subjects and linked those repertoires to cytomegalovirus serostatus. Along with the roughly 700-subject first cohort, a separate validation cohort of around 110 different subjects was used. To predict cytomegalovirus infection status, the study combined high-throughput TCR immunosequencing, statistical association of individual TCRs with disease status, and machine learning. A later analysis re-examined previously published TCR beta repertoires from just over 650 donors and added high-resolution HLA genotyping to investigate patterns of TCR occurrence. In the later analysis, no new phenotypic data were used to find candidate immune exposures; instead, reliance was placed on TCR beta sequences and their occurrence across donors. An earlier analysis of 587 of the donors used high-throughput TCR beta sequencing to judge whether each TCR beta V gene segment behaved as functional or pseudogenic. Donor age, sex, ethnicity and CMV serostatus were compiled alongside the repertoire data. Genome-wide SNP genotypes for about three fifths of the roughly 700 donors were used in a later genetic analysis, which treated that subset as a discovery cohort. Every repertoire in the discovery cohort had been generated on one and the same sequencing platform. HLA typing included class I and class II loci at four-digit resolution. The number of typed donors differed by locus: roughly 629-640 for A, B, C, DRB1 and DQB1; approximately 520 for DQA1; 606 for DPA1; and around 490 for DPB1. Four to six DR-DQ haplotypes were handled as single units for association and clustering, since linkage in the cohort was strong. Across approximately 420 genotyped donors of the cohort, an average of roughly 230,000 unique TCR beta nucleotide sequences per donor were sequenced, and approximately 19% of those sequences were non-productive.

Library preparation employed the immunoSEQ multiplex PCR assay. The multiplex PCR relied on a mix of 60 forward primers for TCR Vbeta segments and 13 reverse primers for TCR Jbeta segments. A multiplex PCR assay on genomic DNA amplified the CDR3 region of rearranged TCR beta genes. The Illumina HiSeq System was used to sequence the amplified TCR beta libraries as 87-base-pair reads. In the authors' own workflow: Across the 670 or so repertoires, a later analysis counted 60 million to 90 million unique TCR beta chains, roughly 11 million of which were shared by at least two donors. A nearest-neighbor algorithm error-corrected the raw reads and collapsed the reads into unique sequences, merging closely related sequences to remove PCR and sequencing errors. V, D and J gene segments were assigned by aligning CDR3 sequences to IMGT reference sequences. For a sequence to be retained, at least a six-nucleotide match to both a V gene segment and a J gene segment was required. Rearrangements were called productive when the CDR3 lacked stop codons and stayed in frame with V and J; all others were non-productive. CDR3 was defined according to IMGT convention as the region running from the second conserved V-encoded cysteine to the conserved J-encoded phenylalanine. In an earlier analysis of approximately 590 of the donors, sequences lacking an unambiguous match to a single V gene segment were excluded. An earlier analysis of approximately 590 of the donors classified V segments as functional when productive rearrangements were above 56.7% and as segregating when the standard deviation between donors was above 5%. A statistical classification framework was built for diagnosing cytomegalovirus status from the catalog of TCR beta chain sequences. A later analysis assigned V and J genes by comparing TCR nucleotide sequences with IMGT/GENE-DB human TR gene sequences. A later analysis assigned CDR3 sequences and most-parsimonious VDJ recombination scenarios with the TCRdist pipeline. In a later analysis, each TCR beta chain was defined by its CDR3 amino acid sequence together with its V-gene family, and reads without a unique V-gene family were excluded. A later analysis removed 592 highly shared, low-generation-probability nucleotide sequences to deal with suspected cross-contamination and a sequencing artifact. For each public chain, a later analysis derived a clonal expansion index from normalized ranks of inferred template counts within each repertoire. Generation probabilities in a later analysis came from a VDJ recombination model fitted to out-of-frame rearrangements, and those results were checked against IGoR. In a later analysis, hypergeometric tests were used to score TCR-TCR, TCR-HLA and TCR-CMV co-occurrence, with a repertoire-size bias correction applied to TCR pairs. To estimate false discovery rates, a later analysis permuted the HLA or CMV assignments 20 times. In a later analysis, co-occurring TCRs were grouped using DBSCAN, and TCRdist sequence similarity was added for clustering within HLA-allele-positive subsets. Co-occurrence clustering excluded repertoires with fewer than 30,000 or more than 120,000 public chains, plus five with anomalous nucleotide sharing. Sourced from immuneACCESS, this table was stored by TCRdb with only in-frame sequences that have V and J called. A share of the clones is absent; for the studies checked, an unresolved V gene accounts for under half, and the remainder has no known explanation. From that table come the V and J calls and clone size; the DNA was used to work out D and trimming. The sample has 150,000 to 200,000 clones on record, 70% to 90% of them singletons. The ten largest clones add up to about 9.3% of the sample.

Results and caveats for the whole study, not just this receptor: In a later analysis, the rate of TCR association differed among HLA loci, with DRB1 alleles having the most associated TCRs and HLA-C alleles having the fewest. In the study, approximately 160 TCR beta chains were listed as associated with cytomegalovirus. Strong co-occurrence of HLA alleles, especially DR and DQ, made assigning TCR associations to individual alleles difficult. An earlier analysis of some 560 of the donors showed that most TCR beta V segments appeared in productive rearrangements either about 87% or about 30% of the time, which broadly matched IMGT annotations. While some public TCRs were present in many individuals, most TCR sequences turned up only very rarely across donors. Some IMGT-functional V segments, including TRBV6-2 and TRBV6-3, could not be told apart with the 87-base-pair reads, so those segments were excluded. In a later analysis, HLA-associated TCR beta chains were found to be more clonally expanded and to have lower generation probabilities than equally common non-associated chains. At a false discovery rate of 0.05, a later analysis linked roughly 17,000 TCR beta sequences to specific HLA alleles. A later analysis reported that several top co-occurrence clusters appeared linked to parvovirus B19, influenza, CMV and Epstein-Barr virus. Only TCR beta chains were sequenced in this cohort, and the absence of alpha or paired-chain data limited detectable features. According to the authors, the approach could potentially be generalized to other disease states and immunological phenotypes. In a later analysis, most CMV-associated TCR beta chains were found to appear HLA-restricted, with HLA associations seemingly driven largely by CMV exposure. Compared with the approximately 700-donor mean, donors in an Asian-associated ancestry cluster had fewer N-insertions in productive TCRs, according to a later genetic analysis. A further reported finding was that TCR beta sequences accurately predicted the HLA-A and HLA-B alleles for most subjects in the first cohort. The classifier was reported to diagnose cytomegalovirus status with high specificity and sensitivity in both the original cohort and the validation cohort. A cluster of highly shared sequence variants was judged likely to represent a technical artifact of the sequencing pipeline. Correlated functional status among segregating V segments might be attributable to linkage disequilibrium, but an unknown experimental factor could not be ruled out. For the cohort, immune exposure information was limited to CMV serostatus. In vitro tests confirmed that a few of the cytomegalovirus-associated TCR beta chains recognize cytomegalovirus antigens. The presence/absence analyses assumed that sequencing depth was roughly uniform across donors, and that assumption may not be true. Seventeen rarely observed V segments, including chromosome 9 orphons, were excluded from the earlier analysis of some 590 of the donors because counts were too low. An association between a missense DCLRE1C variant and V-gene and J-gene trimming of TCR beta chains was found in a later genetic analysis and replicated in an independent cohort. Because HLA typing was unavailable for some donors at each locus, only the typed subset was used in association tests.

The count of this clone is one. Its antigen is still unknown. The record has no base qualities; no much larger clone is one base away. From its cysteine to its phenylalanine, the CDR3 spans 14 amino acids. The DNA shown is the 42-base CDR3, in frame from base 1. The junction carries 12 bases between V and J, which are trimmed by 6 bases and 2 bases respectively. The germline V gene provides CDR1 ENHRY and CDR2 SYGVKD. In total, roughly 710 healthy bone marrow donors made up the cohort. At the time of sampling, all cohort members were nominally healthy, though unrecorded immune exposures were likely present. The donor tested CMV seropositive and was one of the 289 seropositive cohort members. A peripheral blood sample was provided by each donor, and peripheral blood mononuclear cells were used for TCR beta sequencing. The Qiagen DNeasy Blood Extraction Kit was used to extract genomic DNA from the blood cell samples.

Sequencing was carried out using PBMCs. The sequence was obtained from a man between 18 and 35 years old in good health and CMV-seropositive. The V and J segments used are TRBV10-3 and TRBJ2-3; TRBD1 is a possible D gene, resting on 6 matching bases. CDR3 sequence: CAIRDSPDTDTQYF. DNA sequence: TGTGCCATCAGGGACAGCCCAGACACAGATACGCAGTATTTT.